This T cell receptor (beta chain) came from a study of T cells in Graves' hyperthyroidism and ophthalmopathy. General observations from the study: From stable hyperthyroidism, ophthalmopathy was separated by a 13 V-J model.

Germline loops: CDR1 KGHDR, CDR2 SFDVKD. V was cut by 5 bases and J by 2 bases, with 9 bases left in between. This CDR3 is built from 14 residues. This clonotype turned up a few times. Its antigen remains unknown. Amplified TCR beta CDR3 regions came from RNA transcripts. The HTBI primer set drove a first-round RT-PCR of the TCR CDR3. In TCRdb, the multiplex PCR reads were re-called with MiXCR into one record per CDR3 protein. The top ten hold 16% of the sample, which has more than 550,000 distinct CDR3 sequences, around a sixth seen once. The V and J genes are TRBV24-1 and TRBJ1-5; no clear D. Sequences were obtained from blood. This TCR came from a woman aged 45 to 65 with Graves' hyperthyroidism that later progressed to Graves' ophthalmopathy. Here the CDR3 DNA reads TGTGCCACCAGTGGCACCGGAGGCAATCAGCCCCAGCATTTT. It codes for CATSGTGGNQPQHF.